This T cell receptor (beta chain) derives from a study of shared clonotypes between healthy human individuals (dated by TCRdb to the early 2020s). Regarding the complete study: A few men and a couple of women, aged 18 to 49 years, made up the cohort. For each donor, CD4 naive and CD4 memory were each given three plates, CD8 naive was given two plates, and CD8 memory was given one plate. Blood TCR repertoires of about five healthy adults were deeply sequenced to estimate repertoire size and the extent of clonotype sharing between individuals. To increase sequencing depth and limit assay-specific biases, different laboratories used diverse techniques to prepare libraries and sequence TCR repertoires. Between about 0.8 and 9.5 billion PBMCs per donor were obtained by leukapheresis. General findings and caveats noted by the study authors: Sampling was restricted to blood, and TCR repertoires in tissues likely differ from the TCR repertoires found in blood. Because the study included only a small number of donors, the genetic and exposure-history diversity represented was limited. Compared with non-shared clonotypes, the clonotypes found in all four sorted-subset donors had higher generation probabilities. Pairwise subsampling led to the expectation that sequencing depth would affect the degree of clonotype sharing among donors. Incomplete sequencing was indicated by rarefaction of sorted-subset datasets, despite the large sequencing depth. Larger estimated clonotype richness was generally found for naive subsets than for memory subsets. Across several donors, 4.5% to 6.5% of naive CD4, approximately 3.6% of naive CD8, under 2.5% of memory CD4, and around 0.4% of memory CD8 clonotypes were shared.

V is reduced by 0 bases and J by 1 base, leaving a spacing of 13 bases between them. The germline V gene specifies LGHNA as CDR1 and YNFKEQ as CDR2. The CDR3 sequence holds 16 residues, the cysteine and phenylalanine included. The only DNA kept is the CDR3, 48 bases in frame from the first base. TCR CDR3 regions were amplified from genomic DNA by multiplex PCR using the deep immunoSEQ assay. Genomic DNA extracted from each cell subset was distributed evenly over all wells of several immunoSEQ 96-well plates, and each plate served as one replicate. For sorted subsets, each replicate PCR was loaded with roughly 190 ng genomic DNA, equivalent to approximately 33,000 T cell genomes. The purified libraries were quantified using a Qubit 3.0 fluorometer, sized with a Bioanalyzer 2100, and then quantified again using the KAPA Library Quantification kit. Every immunoSEQ 96-well plate was sequenced on a separate single-read 150-cycle Illumina NextSeq 550 flow cell. The paper's processing steps were these. The immunoSEQ output contained only junctional sequences without quality scores, so filtering could not match that applied to full-length reads. Sequences were annotated with PyIR, a Python wrapper for IgBLAST v1.9, using IMGT germline references to assign V/J genes and CDR3. Any read was removed if the V/J assignment was weak (E-value above 1e-6), the CDR3 was missing, or the read contained stop codons, out-of-frame junctions, or ambiguous translated residues. A V3J clonotype was defined by an identical inferred V gene, J gene, and CDR3 amino acid sequence. Percentage overlap between repertoires was calculated by dividing the number of shared unique clonotypes by the size of the smaller repertoire. Repertoire richness was assessed with RTK rarefaction, the Chao1 estimator, and Recon v2.1 estimates of unobserved clonotypes. OLGA was used to compute generation probabilities for all TCRbeta clonotypes that the gDNA method yielded from a handful of donors. Drawn from immuneACCESS, this table holds only the in-frame rearrangements with V and J called that TCRdb kept. Clones are partly lost; checked studies trace under half to an unresolved V gene and leave the rest unexplained. The DNA was the basis for D and trimming; V, J and clone size are from that table. This sample lists approximately 2,200,000 clones; about 92% were detected once. The ten largest clones represent more than 1.5% of the sample.

For the CD8 naive samples, CD45RO-negative cells were positively selected for CCR7, yielding a CD45RA+CCR7+ population from which TemRA cells were excluded. Healthy HIV-negative adults with no recently reported acute infections or vaccinations were included as donors. All donors were Caucasian adults living in Nashville, Tennessee, USA. After blood collection by leukapheresis, PBMCs were isolated using Ficoll-Histopaque density gradient centrifugation and then cryopreserved in the vapor phase of liquid nitrogen. Analytical flow cytometry was used to check the purity and quantity of every magnetically sorted T cell population. Genomic DNA was isolated from each sorted fraction and quantified by UV absorbance on a Nanodrop 2000c. As to this clone: The clone's antigen remains unknown. There are no base qualities to consult, and no much larger clone falls within one base.

The V and J segments used are TRBV4-2 and TRBJ2-7; no D gene is confidently identified. The sample comprised naive CD8+ T cells from PBMCs. Reading the label with the study, this specimen's cell subset or site is: CD45RA+CCR7+. This TCR was sampled from a man younger than 30 in good health. Some clones in this sample may be carry-over from other donors' samples. Here the CDR3 is given as CASSQEAVRLSYEQYF. The sequence in DNA is TGTGCCAGCAGCCAAGAGGCCGTCCGGCTGTCCTACGAGCAGTACTTC.